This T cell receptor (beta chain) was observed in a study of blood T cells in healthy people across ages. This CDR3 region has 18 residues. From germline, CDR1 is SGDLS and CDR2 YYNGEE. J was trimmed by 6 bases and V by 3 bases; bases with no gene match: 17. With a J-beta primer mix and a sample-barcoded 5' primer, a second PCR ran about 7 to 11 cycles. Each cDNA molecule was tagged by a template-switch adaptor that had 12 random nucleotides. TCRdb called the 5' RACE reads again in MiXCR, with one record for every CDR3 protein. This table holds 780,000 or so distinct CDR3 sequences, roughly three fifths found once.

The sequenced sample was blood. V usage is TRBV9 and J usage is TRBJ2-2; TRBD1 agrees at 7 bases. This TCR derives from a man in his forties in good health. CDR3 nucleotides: TGTGCCAGCAGCGGAAACCTTGAGATGACAGGGCCCCCCGGGGAGCTGTTTTTT. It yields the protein CASSGNLEMTGPPGELFF.